These 32 T cell receptor beta chains share one sample of origin, sequenced in a study of OX40 agonist ivuxolimab in advanced cancers. Profiling relied on immunoSEQ multiplex PCR, and the TCRdb table lists in-frame clones only, not all of them. The sample lists 50,000 to 70,000 clones, about 81% occurring once. Material: CD4+ or CD8+ T cells sorted from blood, obtained in a trial of the OX40 agonist ivuxolimab. The receptor set was obtained from an adult with an advanced solid tumor such as melanoma, head and neck, liver or kidney cancer.

This chain uses TRBV7-2 with TRBJ1-5, with 7 bases lining up with TRBD1. V lost 4 bases and J lost 6; bases outside the gene matches: 6. The CDR3 spans 14 residues. Germline CDR1 and CDR2: SGHTA and FQGNSA. CDR3 in amino acids: CASSSRGGGQPQHF. CDR3 DNA: TGTGCCAGCAGCTCGCGAGGGGGCGGTCAGCCCCAGCATTTT.

This chain joins TRBV19 and TRBJ1-6; D remains unclear. The germline gives CDR1 LNHDA, CDR2 SQIVND (reference sequence). V gave up 6 bases and J gave up 6 bases, with 12 bases separating them. CDR3 length: 14 amino acids. The CDR3 bases are TGTGCCAGTAGCCGAATAGCTTCTAATTCACCCCTCCACTTT. The encoded protein is CASSRIASNSPLHF.

The rearrangement joins TRBV6-6 to TRBJ1-2; the D is unclear. Germline V gives CDR1 MNHNY, CDR2 SVGAGI (reference sequence). The CDR3 is 14 amino acids. Trimming removed 5 bases at V and 7 bases at J, with 17 bases between. This chain's CDR3 is CASSILSGGSGYTF. CDR3 coding DNA: TGTGCCAGCAGTATCCTCAGCGGAGGCTCTGGCTACACCTTC.

The rearrangement links TRBV7-2 to TRBJ2-7; D may correspond to TRBD1 or TRBD2 (5 bases each). This CDR3 region has 14 residues. Trimming took off 8 bases at V and 2 bases at J, with 16 bases between the two ends. Germline loops: CDR1 SGHTA, CDR2 FQGNSA. Here the CDR3 DNA reads TGTGCCAGCGGAGAACTGGGGGTTCCCTACGAGCAGTACTTC. Protein product: CASGELGVPYEQYF.

In regard to this clone: Relative to the germline gene, one junction end is altered; a read error may explain this. The rearrangement links TRBV5-3 to TRBJ2-1; no reliable D call. TRBV5-3 is marked as an open reading frame, function uncertain. The length of the CDR3 is 13 residues. The CDR3 reads CASSLSAKNEQFF. The CDR3 DNA reads TGTGCCAGCAGCTTGTCGGCAAAAAATGAGCAGTTCTTC.

The gene calls are TRBV7-8 and TRBJ2-7; D is ambiguous. V lost 1 base to trimming and J lost 1 base, with 2 bases between them. The CDR3 has 12 residues. CDR1 is SGHVS and CDR2 is FQNEAQ in the germline V gene. The CDR3 sequence: CASSLESYEQYF. The CDR3 DNA reads TGTGCCAGCAGCTTAGAATCCTACGAGCAGTACTTC.

This rearrangement joins TRBV7-2 to TRBJ2-1; 8 positions match TRBD1. The V gene end was trimmed by 1 base and the J gene end by 8 bases; junction bases not matched to a gene: 1. The CDR3 covers 13 residues. Germline CDR1 SGHTA, CDR2 FQGNSA. The CDR3 nucleotides are TGTGCCAGCAGCTTAGACAGGGGGGATGAGCAGTTCTTC. This translates into CASSLDRGDEQFF. Combining the CDR3 with reference TRBV7-2 and TRBJ2-1 gives the whole variable domain GAGVSQSPSNKVTEKGKDVELRCDPISGHTALYWYRQSLGQGLEFLIYFQGNSAPDKSGLPSDRFSAERTGGSVSTLTIQRTQQEDSAVYLCASSLDRGDEQFFGPGTRLTVL.

The gene calls are TRBV5-6 and TRBJ1-1, with 7 bases fitting TRBD1. Germline assignment: CDR1 SGHDT and CDR2 YYEEEE. V gave up 4 bases and J gave up 8 bases; unmatched junction bases: 8. The CDR3 contains 13 residues. The CDR3 region is CASSPTGTTEAFF. The CDR3 bases are TGTGCCAGCAGCCCGACAGGGACTACAGAAGCTTTCTTT.

J is TRBJ2-3 and V is TRBV9; the D call may be TRBD1 or TRBD2 (6 bases each). The CDR3 is made up of 15 amino acids. Deletions cut 0 bases from V and 0 bases from J, with 8 bases between. Germline values: CDR1 SGDLS, CDR2 YYNGEE. The CDR3 nucleotides are TGTGCCAGCAGCGTAGGGGGGGCTAGCACAGATACGCAGTATTTT. As protein: CASSVGGASTDTQYF.

Of note for this clone: Additional DNA sequences in this sample encode the identical CDR3. The J gene is TRBJ2-3, the V gene TRBV5-6; 16 bases fit TRBD2. This CDR3 has 17 residues. Germline V lookup: CDR1 SGHDT, CDR2 YYEEEE. Losses at the gene ends were 4 bases for V and 3 bases for J; bases not matched to a gene: 5. The CDR3 reads CASSPGLAGGPTDTQYF. The CDR3 DNA follows: TGTGCCAGCAGCCCGGGACTAGCGGGAGGGCCGACAGATACGCAGTATTTT. Full variable domain (missing parts from reference TRBV5-6 and TRBJ2-3): DAGVTQSPTHLIKTRGQQVTLRCSPKSGHDTVSWYQQALGQGPQFIFQYYEEEERQRGNFPDRFSGHQFPNYSSELNVNALLLGDSALYLCASSPGLAGGPTDTQYFGPGTRLTVL.

The rearrangement links TRBV18 to TRBJ2-5; 7 positions match TRBD2. J was trimmed by 5 bases and V by 1 base; bases with no gene match: 10. Per germline, CDR1 KGHSH and CDR2 LQKENI. The CDR3 has 16 amino acids. The CDR3 loop is CASSPLSGGAVETQYF. The CDR3 DNA reads TGTGCCAGCTCACCACTCTCGGGAGGAGCCGTTGAGACCCAGTACTTC.

The genes are TRBV5-4 and TRBJ2-5; D gene uncertain. This CDR3 has 15 amino acids. Germline CDR1 and CDR2: SGHNT and YYREEE (reference sequence). Between the trimmed V and J ends, which lost 4 bases and 5 bases, there was a span of 18 bases. CDR3 residues: CASSPDSGRRETQYF. The CDR3 nucleotides read TGTGCCAGCAGCCCCGATTCCGGGCGCCGGGAGACCCAGTACTTC.

The chain carries TRBV19 and TRBJ2-1; a weak D match, TRBD2 (6 bases). This CDR3 spans 15 amino acids. Per the germline V gene, CDR1 is LNHDA and CDR2 is SQIVND (reference sequence). The V gene lost 5 bases and the J gene lost 15 bases, with 26 bases spanning the gap. CDR3 sequence reads: CASSAAGPSEAPRFF. For the CDR3, the DNA is TGTGCCAGTAGTGCGGCAGGCCCTAGCGAAGCGCCGCGGTTCTTC.

The chain recombines TRBV2 with TRBJ2-1; no reliable D call. The germline V and J ends were trimmed by 2 bases and 9 bases, with 5 bases remaining between them. The CDR3 runs 11 residues. CDR1 SNHLY and CDR2 FYNNEI come from the germline V gene. In DNA form, the CDR3 reads TGTGCCAGCAGTGAAAAGGTTGAGCAGTTCTTC. This gives the protein CASSEKVEQFF.

This clone has a single count. The chain is built from TRBV6-1 and TRBJ2-7; D gene ambiguous. The germline gives CDR1 MNHNS, CDR2 SASEGT. This CDR3 contains 15 residues. Trimming took off 4 bases at V and 2 bases at J, with 15 bases between the two ends. The CDR3 loop reads CASSGFENSTYEQYF. The DNA of the CDR3 is TGTGCCAGCAGTGGGTTTGAAAACAGTACCTACGAGCAGTACTTC.

This clone was found a few times. The chain joins TRBV10-2 to TRBJ1-5; no clear D. V lost 3 bases and J 5 bases, leaving 8 bases between the germline ends. The CDR3 sequence is 13 residues long. Germline-derived CDR1 and CDR2 are WSHSY and SAAADI. CDR3 in amino acids: CASSDFADQPQHF. The CDR3 region has the DNA TGCGCCAGCAGTGACTTCGCAGATCAGCCCCAGCATTTT.

The gene calls are TRBV5-4 and TRBJ2-5; D is unresolved. The CDR3 totals 15 residues. The germline V gene encodes CDR1 SGHNT and CDR2 YYREEE (reference sequence). The germline V and J ends were trimmed by 0 bases and 5 bases, with 14 bases remaining between them. CDR3 protein: CASSLAPSTGETQYF. The CDR3 nucleotides read TGTGCCAGCAGCTTGGCTCCCAGCACCGGGGAGACCCAGTACTTC.

The chain uses TRBV6-5 and TRBJ1-1, with TRBD1 matching 9 bases. The CDR3 has 12 amino acids. Per germline, CDR1 MNHEY and CDR2 SVGAGI. With 9 bases clipped from V and 5 bases from J, the junction kept 4 bases outside the gene matches. The CDR3 region is CASRTGVTEAFF. In DNA form, the CDR3 reads TGTGCCAGTCGGACAGGGGTAACTGAAGCTTTCTTT.

The gene calls are TRBV21-1 and TRBJ2-3; the table's D call, TRBD2, has no DNA check behind it. TRBV21-1 is noted as a pseudogene. The CDR3 is 16 amino acids. The CDR3 sequence is CASSNPRWSCTDTQYF. CDR3 nucleotide sequence: TGTGCCAGCAGCAACCCTAGGTGGTCTTGCACAGATACGCAGTATTTT.

V is TRBV11-2 and J is TRBJ2-7; D unresolved. CDR1 and CDR2 from the germline V gene are SGHAT and FQNNGV. Trimming left V 5 bases short and J 0 bases short, with 14 bases between. The CDR3 totals 15 residues. The DNA for the CDR3 is TGTGCCAGCAGCCAATTTGGCTGGAGCTCCTACGAGCAGTACTTC. The encoded protein is CASSQFGWSSYEQYF.

The chain recombines TRBV19 with TRBJ2-2; 8 positions match TRBD1. Germline loops: CDR1 LNHDA, CDR2 SQIVND (reference sequence). With V trimmed by 7 bases and J by 3 bases, 13 bases remained unmatched. CDR3 size: 17 residues. The CDR3 spells CASTRPGGIEDTGELFF. The CDR3 DNA reads TGTGCCAGTACCCGACCAGGGGGCATTGAGGACACCGGGGAGCTGTTTTTT.

The V call is TRBV27, the J call TRBJ2-3; TRBD2 aligns across 7 bases. Germline assignment: CDR1 MNHEY and CDR2 SMNVEV (reference sequence). This CDR3 contains 15 residues. After removal of 3 bases from V and 5 bases from J, the junction contained 8 bases not matched to a gene. CDR3 DNA: TGTGCCAGCAGTTTGTTCGCGGGGGAGGGAGATACGCAGTATTTT. As protein: CASSLFAGEGDTQYF.

This clone appeared a single time. CDR3 sequence reads: CASSMGQAINEKLFF. The CDR3 bases are TGTGCCAGCAGCATGGGACAGGCCATTAATGAAAAACTGTTTTTT. The chain couples TRBV2 to TRBJ1-4, with 8 positions matching TRBD1. V was pared by 6 bases and J by 4 bases, with 7 bases of the junction left unmatched. The germline gives CDR1 SNHLY, CDR2 FYNNEI. The CDR3 is 15 residues long.

The CDR3 DNA is TGTGCCAGCAGCTTATCGGGACCAGGAGAGACCCAGTACTTC. Its translation is CASSLSGPGETQYF. The chain employs TRBV7-3 and TRBJ2-5, with D perhaps being TRBD1 or TRBD2 (5 bases each). Trimming shortened V by 2 bases and J by 4 bases, and 11 bases separated the two germline ends. The CDR3 runs to 14 residues. Per the germline V gene, CDR1 is SGHTA and CDR2 is FQGTGA.

The chain combines TRBV19 with TRBJ2-2; TRBD2 might be the D (7 bases). This CDR3 comprises 16 residues. V was pared by 5 bases and J by 4 bases, with 17 bases between. Germline assignment: CDR1 LNHDA and CDR2 SQIVND (reference sequence). CDR3 bases: TGTGCCAGTAGTCTCTTCGGCGGGGGCGTCACCGGGGAGCTGTTTTTT. Its protein product is CASSLFGGGVTGELFF.

Only a few counts were recorded for this clone. The chain links TRBV18 to TRBJ1-1, with D possibly being TRBD1 (5 bases). Germline lookup yields CDR1 KGHSH and CDR2 LQKENI. CDR3 length equals 15 residues. V lost 3 bases and J 4 bases, leaving 15 bases between the germline ends. CDR3 nucleotides: TGTGCCAGCTCACCTTTCTCAGGGCAGTCCACTGAAGCTTTCTTT. It yields the protein CASSPFSGQSTEAFF.

This clone was detected once. The chain carries TRBV11-3 and TRBJ2-5; possible D gene TRBD1, 5 bases. V was clipped by 4 bases and J by 5 bases, with 11 bases between them. From germline, CDR1 is SGHNT and CDR2 YENEEA. CDR3 length: 13 amino acids. CDR3 sequence reads: CASSYQGGETQYF. The CDR3 nucleotides are TGTGCCAGCAGCTACCAGGGTGGGGAGACCCAGTACTTC.

The table lists this clone with a count of one. J is TRBJ2-2 and V is TRBV9, with 9 bases matching TRBD1. Germline values: CDR1 SGDLS, CDR2 YYNGEE. The CDR3 totals 16 residues. Germline trimming cut 0 bases from V and 2 bases from J; bases unmatched to any gene: 2. The CDR3 nucleotides are TGTGCCAGCAGCGTAGGAACAGGGGGCAACACCGGGGAGCTGTTTTTT. Its translation is CASSVGTGGNTGELFF.

The chain recombines TRBV10-3 with TRBJ1-3; D possibly corresponds to TRBD1 (6 bases). V was pared by 4 bases and J by 0 bases, with 22 bases between. Germline lookup yields CDR1 ENHRY and CDR2 SYGVKD. The CDR3 extends over 19 amino acids. CDR3 bases: TGTGCCATCAGTGGTACCGGGACACTCATTACTCTCTCTGGAAACACCATATATTTT. This codes for CAISGTGTLITLSGNTIYF.

The chain couples TRBV28 to TRBJ1-5; D gene unclear. Germline loops: CDR1 MDHEN, CDR2 SYDVKM. V was cut by 3 bases and J by 3 bases, with 12 bases left in between. CDR3 length: 15 residues. CDR3 DNA: TGTGCCAGCAGTTTGAGCGGGGAGTACAATCAGCCCCAGCATTTT. This encodes CASSLSGEYNQPQHF.

This clone was picked up a small number of times. This sequence joins TRBV5-4 and TRBJ2-1; D assignment may be TRBD1 or TRBD2 (5 bases each). Trimming shortened V by 4 bases and J by 6 bases, and 14 bases separated the two germline ends. CDR1 and CDR2 (germline): SGHNT, YYREEE (reference sequence). CDR3 length: 14 residues. The CDR3 reads CASSARDRANEQFF. The CDR3 DNA is TGTGCCAGCAGCGCCAGGGACCGCGCCAATGAGCAGTTCTTC.

The gene calls are TRBV29-1 and TRBJ1-1, with D possibly being TRBD1 (6 bases). The germline V and J ends were trimmed by 4 bases and 3 bases, with 18 bases remaining between them. From germline, CDR1 is SQVTM and CDR2 ANQGSEA. CDR3 length: 15 amino acids. The CDR3 sequence is CSVASQTGRHTEAFF. DNA of the CDR3: TGCAGCGTTGCCTCCCAGACAGGTCGACACACTGAAGCTTTCTTT.